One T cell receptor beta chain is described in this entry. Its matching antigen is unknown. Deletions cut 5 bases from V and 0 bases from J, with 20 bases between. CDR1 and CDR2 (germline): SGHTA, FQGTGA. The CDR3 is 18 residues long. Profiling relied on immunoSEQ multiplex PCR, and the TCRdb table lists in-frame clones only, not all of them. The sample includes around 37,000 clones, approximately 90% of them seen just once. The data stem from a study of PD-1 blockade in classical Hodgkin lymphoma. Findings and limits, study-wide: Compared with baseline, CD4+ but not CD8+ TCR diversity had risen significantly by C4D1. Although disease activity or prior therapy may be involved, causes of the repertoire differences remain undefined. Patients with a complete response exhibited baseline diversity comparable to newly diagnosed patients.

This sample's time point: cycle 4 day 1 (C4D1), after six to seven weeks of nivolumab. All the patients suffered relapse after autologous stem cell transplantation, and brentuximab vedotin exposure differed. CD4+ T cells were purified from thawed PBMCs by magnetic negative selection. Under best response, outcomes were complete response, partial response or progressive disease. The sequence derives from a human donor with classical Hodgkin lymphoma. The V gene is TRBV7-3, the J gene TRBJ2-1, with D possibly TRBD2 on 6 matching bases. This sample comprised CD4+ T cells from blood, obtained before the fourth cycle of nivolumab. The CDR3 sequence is CASSATGTSPSSYNEQFF. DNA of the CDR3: TGTGCCAGCAGCGCGACCGGTACTAGCCCGAGCTCCTACAATGAGCAGTTCTTC.